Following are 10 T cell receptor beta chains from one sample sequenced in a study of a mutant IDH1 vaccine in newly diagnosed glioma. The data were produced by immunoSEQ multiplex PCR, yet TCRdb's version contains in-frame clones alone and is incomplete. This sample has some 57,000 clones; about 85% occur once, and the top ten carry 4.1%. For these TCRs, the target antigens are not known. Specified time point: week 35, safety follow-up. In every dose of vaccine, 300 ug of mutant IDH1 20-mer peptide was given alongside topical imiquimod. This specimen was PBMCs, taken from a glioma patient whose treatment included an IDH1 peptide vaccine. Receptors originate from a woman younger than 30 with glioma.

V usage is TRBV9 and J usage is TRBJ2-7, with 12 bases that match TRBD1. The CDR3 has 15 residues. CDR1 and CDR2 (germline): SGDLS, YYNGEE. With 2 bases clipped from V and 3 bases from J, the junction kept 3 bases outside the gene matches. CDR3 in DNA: TGTGCCAGCAGCGTTGGGACAGGGGGCTTCTACGAGCAGTACTTC. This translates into CASSVGTGGFYEQYF.

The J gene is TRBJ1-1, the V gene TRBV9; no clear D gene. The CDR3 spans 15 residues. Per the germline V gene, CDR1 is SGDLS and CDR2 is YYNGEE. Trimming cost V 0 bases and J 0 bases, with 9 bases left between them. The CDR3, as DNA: TGTGCCAGCAGCGTAGTGGCAGCAGTGAACACTGAAGCTTTCTTT. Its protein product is CASSVVAAVNTEAFF.

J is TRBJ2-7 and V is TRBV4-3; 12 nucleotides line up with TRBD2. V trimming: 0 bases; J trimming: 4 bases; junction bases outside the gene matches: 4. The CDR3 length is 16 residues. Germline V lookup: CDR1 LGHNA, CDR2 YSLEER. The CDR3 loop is CASSQDPTSGGYEQYF. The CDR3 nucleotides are TGCGCCAGCAGCCAAGACCCGACTAGCGGGGGTTACGAGCAGTACTTC.

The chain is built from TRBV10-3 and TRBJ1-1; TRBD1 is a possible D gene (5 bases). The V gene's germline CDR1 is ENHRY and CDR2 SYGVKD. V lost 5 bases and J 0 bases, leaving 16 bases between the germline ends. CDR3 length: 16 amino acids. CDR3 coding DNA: TGTGCCATCAGTTCGGACGGGGGAGCTATGAACACTGAAGCTTTCTTT. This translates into CAISSDGGAMNTEAFF.

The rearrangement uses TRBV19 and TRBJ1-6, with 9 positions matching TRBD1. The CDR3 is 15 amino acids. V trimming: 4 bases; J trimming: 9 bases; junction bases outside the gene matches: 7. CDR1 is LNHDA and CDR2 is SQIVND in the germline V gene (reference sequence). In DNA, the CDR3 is TGTGCCAGTAGTACCGGGACAGGGAAGAGTTCACCCCTCCACTTT. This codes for CASSTGTGKSSPLHF.

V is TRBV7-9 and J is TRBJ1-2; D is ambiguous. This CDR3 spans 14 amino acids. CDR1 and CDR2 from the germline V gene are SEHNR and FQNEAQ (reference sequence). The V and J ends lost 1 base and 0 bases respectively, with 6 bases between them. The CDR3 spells CASSLEGANYGYTF. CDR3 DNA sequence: TGTGCCAGCAGCTTAGAGGGAGCTAACTATGGCTACACCTTC.

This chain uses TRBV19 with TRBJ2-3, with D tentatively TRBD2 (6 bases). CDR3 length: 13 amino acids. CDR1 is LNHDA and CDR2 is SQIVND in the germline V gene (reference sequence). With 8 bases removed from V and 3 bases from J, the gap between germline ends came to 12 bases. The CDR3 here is CASYEGRTDTQYF. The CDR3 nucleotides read TGTGCCAGTTATGAGGGGAGGACAGATACGCAGTATTTT. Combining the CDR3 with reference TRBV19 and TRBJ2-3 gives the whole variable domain DGGITQSPKYLFRKEGQNVTLSCEQNLNHDAMYWYRQDPGQGLRLIYYSQIVNDFQKGDIAEGYSVSREKKESFPLTVTSAQKNPTAFYLCASYEGRTDTQYFGPGTRLTVL.

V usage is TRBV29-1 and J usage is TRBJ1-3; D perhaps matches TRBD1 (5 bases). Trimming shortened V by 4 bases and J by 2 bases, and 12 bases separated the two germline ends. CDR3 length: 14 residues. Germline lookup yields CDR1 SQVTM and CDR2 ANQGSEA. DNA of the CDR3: TGCAGCGTTGTTTGGTCGGGGGCTGGAAACACCATATATTTT. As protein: CSVVWSGAGNTIYF.

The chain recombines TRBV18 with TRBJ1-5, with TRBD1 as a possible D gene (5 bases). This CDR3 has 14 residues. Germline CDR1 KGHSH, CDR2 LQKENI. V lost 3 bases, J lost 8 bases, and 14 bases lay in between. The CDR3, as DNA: TGTGCCAGCTCACCCTATCCGGGGCCCGAGCCCCAGCATTTT. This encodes CASSPYPGPEPQHF.

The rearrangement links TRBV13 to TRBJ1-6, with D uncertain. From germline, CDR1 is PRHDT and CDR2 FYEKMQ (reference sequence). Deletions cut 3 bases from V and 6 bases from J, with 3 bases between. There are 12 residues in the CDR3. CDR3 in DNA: TGTGCCAGCAGCTTCCTTAATTCACCCCTCCACTTT. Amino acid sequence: CASSFLNSPLHF.